This T cell receptor (beta chain) was identified in a study of blood T cells in healthy people across ages. Combining a sample-barcoded 5' primer with a J-beta primer mix, a second PCR ran for roughly 7 to 12 cycles. TCRdb reanalysed the 5' RACE reads using MiXCR and keeps one entry per CDR3 protein. The sample gives about 650,000 distinct CDR3 sequences, approximately 31% of which show up once; 15% is in the top ten. Germline V gives CDR1 MNHNY, CDR2 SVGAGI (reference sequence). The V and J ends lost 2 bases and 7 bases respectively, with 12 bases between them. CDR3 length: 14 amino acids. This clonotype has at least ten counts.

What was sequenced was blood. The receptor was isolated from a woman older than 75 in good health. The rearrangement links TRBV6-6 to TRBJ2-1; D is perhaps TRBD1 (6 bases). In nucleotides, the CDR3 is TGTGCCAGCAGTTACCCACTCCAGGGGAATGAGCAGTTCTTC. It specifies CASSYPLQGNEQFF.